This T cell receptor beta chain is drawn from a study of breast tumors, draining lymph nodes, adjacent tissues. TCRdb fed the multiplex PCR reads into MiXCR, producing one record per CDR3 protein. The sample yields about 180,000 distinct CDR3 sequences, approximately 33% seen once. Samples came from axillary lymph nodes draining the breast cancer. This clonotype was counted at least ten times. This CDR3 has 16 amino acids. Germline CDR1 reads MNHEY; CDR2 reads SMNVEV (reference sequence). The trim removed 4 bases at V and 5 bases at J, leaving 12 bases unmatched. The chain uses TRBV27 and TRBJ1-2; TRBD1 matches at 8 bases. The specimen was axillary lymph node tissue. The source is a female donor with breast cancer. Some clones in this sample may be carry-over from other donors' samples. DNA for the CDR3: TGTGCCAGCAGTTCCCAACGGACAGGGACCGGTTATGGCTACACCTTC. This gives the protein CASSSQRTGTGYGYTF.